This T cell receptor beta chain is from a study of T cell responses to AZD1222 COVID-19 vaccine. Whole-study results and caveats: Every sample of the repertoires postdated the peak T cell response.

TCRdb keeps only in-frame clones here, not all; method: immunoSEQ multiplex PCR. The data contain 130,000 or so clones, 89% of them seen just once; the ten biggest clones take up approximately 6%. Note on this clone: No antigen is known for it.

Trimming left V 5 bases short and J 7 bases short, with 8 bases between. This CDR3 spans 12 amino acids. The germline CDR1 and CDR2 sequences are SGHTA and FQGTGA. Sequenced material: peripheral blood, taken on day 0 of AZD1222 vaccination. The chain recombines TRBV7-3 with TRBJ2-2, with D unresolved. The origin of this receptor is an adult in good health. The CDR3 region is CASSPRIGELFF. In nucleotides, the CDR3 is TGTGCCAGCAGCCCAAGGATCGGGGAGCTGTTTTTT.